This note documents a single TCR beta chain sequence. A multiplex PCR was run with 60 Vbeta primers and 13 Jbeta primers. Sequencing was performed with immunoSEQ multiplex PCR; in TCRdb, only in-frame clones are kept and a portion is missing. The table lists approximately 220,000 clones, 65% to 85% of them singletons. This sample was included in a study of cytomegalovirus exposure and HLA in healthy donors. The CDR3 consists of 14 residues. V lost 3 bases and J 0 bases, leaving 5 bases between the germline ends. The germline gives CDR1 SGHVS, CDR2 FNYEAQ. The clonotype was recovered from a boy younger than 10 in good health and CMV-seronegative. The V gene is TRBV7-6, the J gene TRBJ2-2; D is unclear. The specimen sequenced was PBMCs. The CDR3 DNA reads as TGTGCCAGCAGCTTTTATCCGAACACCGGGGAGCTGTTTTTT. It codes for CASSFYPNTGELFF.